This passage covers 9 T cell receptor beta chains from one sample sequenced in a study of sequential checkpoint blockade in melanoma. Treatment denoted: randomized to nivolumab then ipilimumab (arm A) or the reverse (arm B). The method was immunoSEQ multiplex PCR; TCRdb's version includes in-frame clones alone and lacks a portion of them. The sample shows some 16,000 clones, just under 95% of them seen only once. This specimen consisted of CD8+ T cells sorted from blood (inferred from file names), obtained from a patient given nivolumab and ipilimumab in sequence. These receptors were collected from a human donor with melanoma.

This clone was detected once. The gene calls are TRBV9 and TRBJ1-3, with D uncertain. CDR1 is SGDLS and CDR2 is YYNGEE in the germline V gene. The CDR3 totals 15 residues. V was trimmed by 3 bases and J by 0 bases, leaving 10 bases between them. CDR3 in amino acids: CASSAGSYSGNTIYF. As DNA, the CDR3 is TGTGCCAGCAGCGCCGGGTCATACTCTGGAAACACCATATATTTT.

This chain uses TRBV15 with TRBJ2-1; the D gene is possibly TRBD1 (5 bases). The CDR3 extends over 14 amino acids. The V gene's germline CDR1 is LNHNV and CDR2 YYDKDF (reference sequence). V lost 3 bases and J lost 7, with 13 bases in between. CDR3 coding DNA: TGTGCCACCAGCAGGGCAGGGATGTGGAATGAGCAGTTCTTC. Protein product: CATSRAGMWNEQFF. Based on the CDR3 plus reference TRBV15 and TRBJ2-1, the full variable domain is DAMVIQNPRYQVTQFGKPVTLSCSQTLNHNVMYWYQQKSSQAPKLLFHYYDKDFNNEADTPDNFQSRRPNTSFCFLDIRSPGLGDTAMYLCATSRAGMWNEQFFGPGTRLTVL.

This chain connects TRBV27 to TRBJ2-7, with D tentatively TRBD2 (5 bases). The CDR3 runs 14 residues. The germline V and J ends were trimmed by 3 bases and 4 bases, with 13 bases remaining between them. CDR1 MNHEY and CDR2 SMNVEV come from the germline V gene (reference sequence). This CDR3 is CASSLTRTGYEQYF. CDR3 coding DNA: TGTGCCAGCAGTTTGACCAGGACGGGATACGAGCAGTACTTC.

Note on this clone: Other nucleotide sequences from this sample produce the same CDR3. The CDR3 DNA is TGTGCCATCAGTGAAACAGGGACTAATGAAAAACTGTTTTTT. As protein: CAISETGTNEKLFF. The chain carries TRBV10-3 and TRBJ1-4; maybe TRBD1 (6 bases). The germline V gene has CDR1 ENHRY and CDR2 SYGVKD. Trimming pared 3 bases from V and 2 bases from J, leaving 7 bases between. This CDR3 is 14 amino acids long.

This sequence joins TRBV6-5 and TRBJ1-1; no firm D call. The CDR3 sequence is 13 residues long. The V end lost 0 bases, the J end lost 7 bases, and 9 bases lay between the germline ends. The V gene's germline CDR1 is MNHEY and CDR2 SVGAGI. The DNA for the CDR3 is TGTGCCAGCAGTTACTCCGCGGGGAGTGAAGCTTTCTTT. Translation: CASSYSAGSEAFF.

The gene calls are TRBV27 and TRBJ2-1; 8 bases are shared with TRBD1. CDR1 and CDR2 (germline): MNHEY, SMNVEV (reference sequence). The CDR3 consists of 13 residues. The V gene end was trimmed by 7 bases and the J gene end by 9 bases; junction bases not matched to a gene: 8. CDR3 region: CASTWTGNGEQFF. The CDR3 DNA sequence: TGTGCCAGCACTTGGACAGGGAATGGTGAGCAGTTCTTC.

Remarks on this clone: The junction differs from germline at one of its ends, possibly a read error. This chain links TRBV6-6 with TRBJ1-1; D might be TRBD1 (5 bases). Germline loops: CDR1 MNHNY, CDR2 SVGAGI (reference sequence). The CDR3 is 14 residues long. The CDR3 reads CASRGGVLKTEAFF. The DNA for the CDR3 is TGTGCCAGCAGGGGGGGGGTTCTGAAAACTGAAGCTTTCTTT.

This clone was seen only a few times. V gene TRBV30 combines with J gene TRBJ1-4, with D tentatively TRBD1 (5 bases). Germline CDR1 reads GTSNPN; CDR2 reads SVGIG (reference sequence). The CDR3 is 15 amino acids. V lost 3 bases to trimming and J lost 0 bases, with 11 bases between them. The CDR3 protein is CAWSTGGATNEKLFF. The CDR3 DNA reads TGTGCCTGGAGCACAGGTGGAGCAACTAATGAAAAACTGTTTTTT.

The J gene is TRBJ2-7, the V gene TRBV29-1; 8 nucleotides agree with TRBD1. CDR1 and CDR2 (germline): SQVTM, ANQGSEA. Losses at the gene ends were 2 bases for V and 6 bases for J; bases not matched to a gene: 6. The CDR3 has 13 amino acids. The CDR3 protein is CSVEYGTGTEQYF. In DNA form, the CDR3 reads TGCAGCGTTGAATATGGGACAGGAACCGAGCAGTACTTC.